This is a list of T cell receptor beta chains from one sample in a study of blood T cell repertoires in COVID-19. The assay was immunoSEQ multiplex PCR, and TCRdb's table has in-frame clones only and misses some. The table has approximately 160,000 clones, about 84% seen once. Specimen: PBMCs or T cells enriched from blood (not recorded which). Source of these receptors: a man aged 35 to 55 who had recovered from COVID-19. Each CDR3 is given with its conserved first and last residue. D genes are given only for firm matches. For some rows the clone size is stated as once, few or many, or as a class when expanded; others skip it.

>TRBJ2-5|TRBV5-1|once|.
CASNELGHWETQYF
>TRBJ2-3|TRBV14|.|TRBD2
CASSFSGGSSTDTQYF
>TRBJ2-5|TRBV5-1|.|TRBD2
CASSLTSGGSGETQYF
>TRBJ2-3|TRBV10-1|.|.
CASSPPSGDTQYF
>TRBJ2-6|TRBV19|.|.
CASTKRPQSSGANVLTF
>TRBJ1-6|TRBV18|few|TRBD1
CASSPGQGGNSPLHF
>TRBJ2-4|TRBV19|.|.
CASSMRDQKNIQYF
>TRBJ2-7|TRBV11-2|.|.
CASSLGSYYEQYF
>TRBJ1-1|TRBV11-2|once|.
CASSSPFFGTEAFF
>TRBJ1-2|TRBV27|.|TRBD1
CASSPSQGANYGYTF
>TRBJ1-6|TRBV6-4|.|.
CAGISGIVHF
>TRBJ1-1|TRBV5-1|once|.
CASSFSSGNRMNTEAFF
>TRBJ2-2|TRBV21-1|.|.
CASSPRGALNTGELFF
>TRBJ2-2|TRBV10-3|.|.
CAISDQPGTGELFF